This paragraph reports one TCR beta chain. No cognate antigen has been identified for it. A much bigger clone sits one base away, suggesting this may be a read error. CDR1 and CDR2 are drawn from the germline V gene: LGHNA, YSLEER. There are 15 amino acids in the CDR3, from cysteine to phenylalanine inclusive. Only the CDR3 region is kept as DNA, spanning 45 bases read in frame from base 1. Libraries of naive CD8 T cells were generated from about 20,000 to 1,000,000 sorted cells, with 10%, 30% or 50% of the purified RNA used. Naive CD8 T cells were FACS-sorted as CD8+CD4-CCR7+CD45RA+ on a BD FACSAria II into RLT Plus buffer. Roughly nine TCR copies' worth of Jurkat RNA were spiked into about 19,000-1,000,000 naive CD8 T cell samples to test detection sensitivity. CD8 T cells were enriched with RosetteSep CD8+ T Cell Enrichment Cocktail and Ficoll-Paque, followed by ACK red cell lysis. This sample is part of a study of molecular identifiers for immune sequencing clone quantification (dated by TCRdb to 2016 to 2018). Turning to the overall study: For a replicate experiment, the RNA from either about 20,000 or 100,000 naive CD8 T cells was divided into five aliquots, and four of those aliquots went on to sequencing. This methods study used CD8 T cells to benchmark TCR RNA copy counting and molecular-identifier clustering-based TCR repertoire sequencing (MIDCIRS).

Library construction relied on PCR. TCRdb lists the instrument as Illumina HiSeq 4000. Bulk TCR libraries were generated as previously described, with the TCR primers listed in Table S5 used. The Qiagen AllPrep DNA/RNA kit was used to purify total RNA. Before analysis, reads from multiple sequencing runs of one library were combined. The paper's data handling went like this. Reads were retained only if the reads had an exact TCR constant sequence, and the retained reads were trimmed to 150 nt and grouped according to their 12-nt molecular barcodes. Reads in each barcode group were sub-clustered using a 15% Levenshtein threshold, and a quality-weighted consensus sequence was built for each RNA molecule. Non-functional sequences were excluded, and lower-count sequences lying one edit away from another sequence were also excluded. Barcode sub-clusters with fewer than 20% of the maximum read count were removed, based on fitting two negative binomial distributions. TCRdb reworked the public reads: Q25 trimming with fastp, MiXCR clone assembly, productive beta chains retained. Rows are unified per CDR3 protein, each entry keeping the most common DNA and genes. None of the V and J calls come from the authors' own analysis; TCRdb made them. The sample includes some 320,000 distinct CDR3 sequences, with over 20% observed a single time. About 0.79% of the sample goes to the ten largest clones.

Broad study findings and their caveats: When barcode sub-clustering was not used, chimeric consensus sequences inflated TCR diversity, with chimeras reaching as high as 47%. Clones above 20 RNA copies held over 99% of molecules in CMV-specific effector cells but under 1% in naive cells. Modeling gave around 2.7 recovered TCR RNA copies per cell versus 8 to 10 by digital PCR, implying about 30% capture efficiency. A single cell's worth of spiked-in Jurkat TCR RNA was reported detectable even among about a million naive CD8 T cells. Naive libraries contained spiked-in Jurkat TCR RNA (more than 9 copies' worth), which is not part of the donor repertoire. Identical TCR molecules sharing a barcode could cause highly expanded clone sizes to be underestimated.

This sequence was found in a human donor in good health. Some libraries in this study had Jurkat cell RNA spiked in. The sequence joins TRBV4-3 to TRBJ2-5; a tentative D call is TRBD1 (7 bases match). The sequencing sample was made of naive CD8+ T cells from blood, with Jurkat cell RNA spiked in. The intended sense of this specimen's cell subset or site label: FACS-sorted CD8+CD4-CCR7+CD45RA+ naive T cells. In nucleotides, the sequence is TGCGCCGGCAGCCAAGATAGGAGGGGGCGTGAGACCCAGTACTTC. Its product reads: CAGSQDRRGRETQYF.